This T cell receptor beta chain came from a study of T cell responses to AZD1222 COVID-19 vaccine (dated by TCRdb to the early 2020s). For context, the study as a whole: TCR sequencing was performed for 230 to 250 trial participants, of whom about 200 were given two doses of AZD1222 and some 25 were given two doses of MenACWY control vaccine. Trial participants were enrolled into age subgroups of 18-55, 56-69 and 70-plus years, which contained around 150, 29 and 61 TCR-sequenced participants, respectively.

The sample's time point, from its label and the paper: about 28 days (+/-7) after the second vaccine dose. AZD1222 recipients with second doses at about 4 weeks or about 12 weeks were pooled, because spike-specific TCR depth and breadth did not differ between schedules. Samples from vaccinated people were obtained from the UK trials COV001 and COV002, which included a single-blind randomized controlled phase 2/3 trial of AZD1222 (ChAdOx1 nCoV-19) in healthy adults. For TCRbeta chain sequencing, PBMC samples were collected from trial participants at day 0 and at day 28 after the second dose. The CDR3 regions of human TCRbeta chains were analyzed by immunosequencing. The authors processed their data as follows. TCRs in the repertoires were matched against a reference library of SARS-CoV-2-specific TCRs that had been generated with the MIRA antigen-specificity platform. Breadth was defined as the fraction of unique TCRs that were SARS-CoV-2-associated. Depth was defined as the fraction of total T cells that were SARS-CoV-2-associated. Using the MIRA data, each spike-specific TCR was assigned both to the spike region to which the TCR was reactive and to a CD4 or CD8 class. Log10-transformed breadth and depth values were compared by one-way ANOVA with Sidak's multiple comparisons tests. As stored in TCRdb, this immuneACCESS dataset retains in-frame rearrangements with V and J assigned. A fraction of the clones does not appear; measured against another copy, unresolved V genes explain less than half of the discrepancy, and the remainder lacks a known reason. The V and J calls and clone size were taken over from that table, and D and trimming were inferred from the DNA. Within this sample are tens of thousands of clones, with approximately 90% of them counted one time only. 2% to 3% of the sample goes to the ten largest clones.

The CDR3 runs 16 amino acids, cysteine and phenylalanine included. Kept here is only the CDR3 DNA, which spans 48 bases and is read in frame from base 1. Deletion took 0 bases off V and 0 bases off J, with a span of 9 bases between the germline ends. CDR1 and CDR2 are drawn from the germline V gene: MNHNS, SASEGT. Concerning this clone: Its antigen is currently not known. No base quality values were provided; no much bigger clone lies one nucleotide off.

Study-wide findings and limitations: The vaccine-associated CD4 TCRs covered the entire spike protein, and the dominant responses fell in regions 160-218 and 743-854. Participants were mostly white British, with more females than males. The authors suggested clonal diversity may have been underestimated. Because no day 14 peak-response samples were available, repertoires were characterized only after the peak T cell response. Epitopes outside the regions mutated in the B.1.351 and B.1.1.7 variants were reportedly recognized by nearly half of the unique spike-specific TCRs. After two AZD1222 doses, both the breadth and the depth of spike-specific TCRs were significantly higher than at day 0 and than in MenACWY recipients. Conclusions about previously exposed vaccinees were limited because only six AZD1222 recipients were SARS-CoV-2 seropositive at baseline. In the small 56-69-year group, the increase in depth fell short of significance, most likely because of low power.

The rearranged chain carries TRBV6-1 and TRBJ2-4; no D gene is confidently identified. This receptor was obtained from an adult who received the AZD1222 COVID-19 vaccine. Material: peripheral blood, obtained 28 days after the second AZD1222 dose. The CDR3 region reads CASSEAGYGAKNIQYF. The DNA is TGTGCCAGCAGTGAAGCAGGGTATGGAGCCAAAAACATTCAGTACTTC.